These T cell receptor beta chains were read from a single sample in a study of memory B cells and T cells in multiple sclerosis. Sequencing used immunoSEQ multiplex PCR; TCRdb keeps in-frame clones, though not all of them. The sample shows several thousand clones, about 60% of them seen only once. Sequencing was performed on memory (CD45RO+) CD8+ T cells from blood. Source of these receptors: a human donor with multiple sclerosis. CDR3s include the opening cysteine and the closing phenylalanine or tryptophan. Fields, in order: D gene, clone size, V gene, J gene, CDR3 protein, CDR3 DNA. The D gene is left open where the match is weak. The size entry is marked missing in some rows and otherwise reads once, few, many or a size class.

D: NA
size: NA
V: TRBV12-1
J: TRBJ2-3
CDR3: CASGLAGDTDTQYF
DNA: TGTGCCAGCGGACTAGCGGGAGATACAGATACGCAGTATTTT

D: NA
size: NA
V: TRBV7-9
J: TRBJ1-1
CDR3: CASSLGFGGTEAFF
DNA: TGTGCCAGCAGCTTAGGATTTGGCGGCACTGAAGCTTTCTTT

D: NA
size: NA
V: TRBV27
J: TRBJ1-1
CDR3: CASSLTTGNTEAFF
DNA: TGTGCCAGCAGTTTAACTACGGGGAACACTGAAGCTTTCTTT

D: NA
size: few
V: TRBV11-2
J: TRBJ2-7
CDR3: CASSLGGNYEQYF
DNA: TGTGCCAGCAGCTTAGGCGGGAACTACGAGCAGTACTTC

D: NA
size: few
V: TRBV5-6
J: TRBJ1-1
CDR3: CASSFGGDTEAFF
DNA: TGTGCCAGCAGCTTTGGGGGGGACACTGAAGCTTTCTTT

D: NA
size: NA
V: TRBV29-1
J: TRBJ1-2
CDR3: CSVVSWGLGRYGYTF
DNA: TGCAGCGTTGTCTCCTGGGGGCTTGGCCGCTATGGCTACACCTTC

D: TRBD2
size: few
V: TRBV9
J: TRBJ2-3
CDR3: CASRPPELAGYTDTQYF
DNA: TGTGCCAGCAGGCCGCCGGAACTAGCGGGGTACACAGATACGCAGTATTTT

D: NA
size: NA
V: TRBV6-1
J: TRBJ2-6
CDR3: CASSVMGPAGANVLTF
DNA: TGTGCCAGCAGTGTGATGGGGCCGGCTGGGGCCAACGTCCTGACTTTC

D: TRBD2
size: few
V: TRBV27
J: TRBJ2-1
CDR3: CASSRGTSGYSSYNEQFF
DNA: TGTGCCAGCAGCCGCGGGACTAGCGGGTATAGCTCCTACAATGAGCAGTTCTTC

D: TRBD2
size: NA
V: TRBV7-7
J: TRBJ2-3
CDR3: CASSPGLGPDTQYF
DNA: TGTGCCAGCAGCCCGGGACTAGGTCCAGATACGCAGTATTTT

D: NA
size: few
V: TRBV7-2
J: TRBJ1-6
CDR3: CASSLISYNSPLHF
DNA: TGTGCCAGCAGCTTAATCAGTTATAATTCACCCCTCCACTTT

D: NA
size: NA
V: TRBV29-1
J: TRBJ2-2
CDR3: CSFRGSAGELFF
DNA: TGCAGCTTCAGAGGGTCGGCCGGGGAGCTGTTTTTT

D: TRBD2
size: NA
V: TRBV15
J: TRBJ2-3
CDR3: CATSKQRGGTDTQYF
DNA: TGTGCCACCAGCAAGCAGCGGGGGGGCACAGATACGCAGTATTTT

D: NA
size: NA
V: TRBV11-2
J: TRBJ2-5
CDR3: CASNGLARTQTQYF
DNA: TGTGCCAGCAATGGTCTAGCGAGGACTCAGACCCAGTACTTC

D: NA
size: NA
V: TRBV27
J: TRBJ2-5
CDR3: CASSKEYQETQYF
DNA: TGTGCCAGCAGTAAAGAGTACCAAGAGACCCAGTACTTC

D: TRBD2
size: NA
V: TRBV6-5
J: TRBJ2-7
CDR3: CASSYRTSNEQYF
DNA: TGTGCCAGCAGTTACCGGACTAGCAACGAGCAGTACTTC

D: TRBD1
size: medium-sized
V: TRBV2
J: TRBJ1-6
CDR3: CASWDRGGSPLHF
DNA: TGTGCCAGCTGGGACAGGGGGGGATCACCCCTCCACTTT

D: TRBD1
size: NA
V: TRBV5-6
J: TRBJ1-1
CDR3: CASSLEAGGKYTEAFF
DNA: TGTGCCAGCAGCTTGGAGGCAGGGGGAAAGTACACTGAAGCTTTCTTT

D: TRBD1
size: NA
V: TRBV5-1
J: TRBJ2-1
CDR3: CASSSTGTGGNEQFF
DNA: TGCGCCAGCAGCTCTACCGGGACAGGGGGCAATGAGCAGTTCTTC

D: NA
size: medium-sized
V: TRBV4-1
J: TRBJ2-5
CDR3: CASSQERVETQYF
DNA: TGCGCCAGCAGCCAGGAGCGGGTTGAGACCCAGTACTTC